This TCR beta chain was captured by sequencing in a study of blood T cell repertoires in COVID-19 (TCRdb year 2020). In terms of the full investigation: Samples from collaborators originated in the United States, Italy and Spain and spanned both the acute and convalescent phases of COVID-19. The dataset comprised deeply sampled blood TCRbeta repertoires from subjects exposed to, actively infected with, or recovered from COVID-19. The prospective study material was composed of cDNA or gDNA derived from T cells, B-cell-depleted T cells, or PBMCs. The samples were drawn from two sources: the first 160 participants of the ongoing ImmuneRACE study, and 1,254 subjects contributed by 6 global collaborators. Where available, HLA class I and class II types were obtained from metadata supplied by the sample provider rather than from assay-based typing. The repertoires were made available in a free public database intended to serve as a resource for research on the immune response to SARS-CoV-2. Sample metadata almost always included a de-identified subject ID, COVID-19 status, age in years and sex. The paper as a whole reports these results and caveats: The quantity of clinical and demographic metadata differed by source and by participant and was supplied without curation.

Each collaborating institution followed its own protocols to collect whole blood in K2EDTA tubes. Collaborator samples were shipped for TCRbeta analysis as frozen whole blood, isolated PBMCs, or DNA extracted from either sample type. A word on this clone: Its antigen is still unknown. No per-base quality is available; no much larger clone lies one base away.

V drops 3 bases and J drops 5 bases, leaving 11 bases in between. The CDR3 measures 15 amino acids from cysteine to phenylalanine. This entry keeps only the CDR3 DNA: 45 bases, framed from base 1. For CDR1 and CDR2, the germline V gene lists MNHEY and SVGEGT. TCRbeta CDR3 regions were amplified from genomic DNA using the immunoSEQ Assay, a bias-controlled multiplex PCR. The authors' pipeline ran thus. Nucleated cell counts per sample were estimated from amplification of reference gene primers within the assay. Sequence reads were collapsed and filtered to measure the absolute abundance of every unique TCRbeta CDR3 rearrangement. For each sample, productive Simpson clonality was calculated as the square root of Simpson's diversity index across productive rearrangements. Imported from immuneACCESS, the table was reduced by TCRdb to in-frame sequences with V and J called. These copies leave out some clones; in studies compared against another copy, an unresolved V gene accounts for under half, and the cause of the remainder is not known. V, J and clone size derive from that table, while D and trimming were established from the DNA sequence. The sample table lists over 90,000 clones, 80% to 90% of them with a count of one. The ten most abundant clones make up approximately 18% of the sample.

The V and J genes are TRBV6-2 or TRBV6-3 and TRBJ1-6; a tentative D match to TRBD1 spans 5 bases. This TCR came from a human donor in a cohort sampled during active COVID-19. The sample consisted of peripheral blood. The DNA reads as follows: TGTGCCAGCAGTTATCAGACAGTTAATAATTCACCCCTCCACTTT. Translated, it gives CASSYQTVNNSPLHF.